The 25 T cell receptor beta chains reported below all come from one sample, sequenced in a study of T cell responses to AZD1222 COVID-19 vaccine. Clones were read by immunoSEQ multiplex PCR, and TCRdb kept only the in-frame ones, dropping some. The table records about 68,000 clones, about nine tenths of them present only once. This specimen consisted of peripheral blood, obtained on day 0 of AZD1222 vaccination. Receptors were obtained from an adult in good health.

J is TRBJ2-1 and V is TRBV30; 10 bases map to TRBD2. The V gene end was trimmed by 4 bases and the J gene end by 8 bases; junction bases not matched to a gene: 5. The CDR3 spans 13 residues. Germline V CDR1 and CDR2: GTSNPN, SVGIG (reference sequence). CDR3 amino acids: CAWNSGRPDEQFF. For the CDR3, the DNA is TGTGCCTGGAATAGCGGGAGGCCCGATGAGCAGTTCTTC. The variable domain in full, with the rest retrieved from reference TRBV30 and TRBJ2-1, is SQTIHQWPATLVQPVGSPLSLECTVEGTSNPNLYWYRQAAGRGLQLLFYSVGIGQISSEVPQNLSASRPQDRQFILSSKKLLLSDSGFYLCAWNSGRPDEQFFGPGTRLTVL.

V gene TRBV5-8 combines with J gene TRBJ2-1, with D unclear. Germline CDR1 SGHTS, CDR2 YDEGEE. The CDR3 has 10 residues. The V and J ends lost 1 base and 10 bases respectively, with 3 bases between them. CDR3 nucleotides: TGTGCCAGCAGCTTGAGGGAGCAGTTCTTC. Translation: CASSLREQFF.

Comment on this clone: This sample includes further DNA sequences coding for the same CDR3. V usage is TRBV6-4 and J usage is TRBJ2-1, with D maybe TRBD2 (6 bases). V lost 5 bases and J 7 bases, leaving 12 bases between the germline ends. CDR3 length equals 13 residues. Germline-derived CDR1 and CDR2 are MRHNA and SNTAGT. In DNA, the CDR3 is TGTGCCAGCAGTTCCGGGACTTCTAATGAGCAGTTCTTC. It codes for CASSSGTSNEQFF.

The rearrangement links TRBV24-1 to TRBJ1-5, with no clear D. Trimming left V 4 bases short and J 4 bases short, with 13 bases between. Germline CDR1 KGHDR, CDR2 SFDVKD. The CDR3 runs to 15 residues. CDR3: CATSEGSTRNQPQHF. The CDR3 DNA follows: TGTGCCACCAGTGAGGGCAGTACCCGTAATCAGCCCCAGCATTTT.

V is TRBV2 and J is TRBJ2-7; no clear D gene. The CDR3 is made up of 14 amino acids. Germline CDR1 is SNHLY and CDR2 is FYNNEI. The V and J ends lost 3 bases and 5 bases respectively, with 14 bases between them. The CDR3, as DNA: TGTGCCAGCAGTGATAGGACCATGCGCGACGAGCAGTACTTC. It translates to CASSDRTMRDEQYF.

The chain joins TRBV11-2 to TRBJ2-7, with 10 bases matching TRBD1. The CDR3 is made up of 14 amino acids. Germline trimming cut 1 base from V and 4 bases from J; bases unmatched to any gene: 1. Germline loops: CDR1 SGHAT, CDR2 FQNNGV. The CDR3 bases are TGTGCCAGCAGCTTAGGACAGGGGGCGTACGAGCAGTACTTC. It is translated as CASSLGQGAYEQYF.

This clone was observed once. The rearrangement joins TRBV11-2 to TRBJ2-3, with D unclear. From germline, CDR1 is SGHAT and CDR2 FQNNGV. CDR3 size: 13 residues. The V end lost 1 base, the J end lost 6 bases, and 8 bases lay between the germline ends. CDR3 sequence reads: CASSLGYGDTQYF. CDR3 DNA sequence: TGTGCCAGCAGCTTAGGCTACGGGGATACGCAGTATTTT.

This clone was detected only a few times. This rearrangement joins TRBV11-2 to TRBJ1-6; D ambiguous. The CDR3 is 13 amino acids. Trimming removed 0 bases at V and 9 bases at J, with 6 bases between. Germline-derived CDR1 and CDR2 are SGHAT and FQNNGV. CDR3 bases: TGTGCCAGCAGCTTAGATTCCGTTTCACCCCTCCACTTT. As protein: CASSLDSVSPLHF.

The chain uses TRBV28 and TRBJ2-7; D uncertain. CDR3 length equals 11 residues. Trimming stripped 6 bases from V and 0 bases from J, with 3 bases between. CDR1 MDHEN and CDR2 SYDVKM come from the germline V gene. The CDR3 region has the DNA TGTGCCAGCAGCGTCTCCTACGAGCAGTACTTC. As protein: CASSVSYEQYF. Based on the CDR3 plus reference TRBV28 and TRBJ2-7, the full variable domain is DVKVTQSSRYLVKRTGEKVFLECVQDMDHENMFWYRQDPGLGLRLIYFSYDVKMKEKGDIPEGYSVSREKKERFSLILESASTNQTSMYLCASSVSYEQYFGPGTRLTVT.

This sequence joins TRBV15 and TRBJ2-2; D may be TRBD1 (5 bases). CDR3 size: 15 residues. The germline gives CDR1 LNHNV, CDR2 YYDKDF (reference sequence). Trimming removed 1 base at V and 5 bases at J, with 11 bases between. DNA for the CDR3: TGTGCCACCAGCAGAGCGGTAGGGGATACCGGGGAGCTGTTTTTT. The encoded protein is CATSRAVGDTGELFF.

V is TRBV2 and J is TRBJ2-1, with D unclear. Trimming took off 8 bases at V and 2 bases at J, with 10 bases between the two ends. The CDR3 totals 13 residues. Per germline, CDR1 SNHLY and CDR2 FYNNEI. CDR3 sequence reads: CASGLAAYNEQFF. In DNA form, the CDR3 reads TGTGCCAGCGGTTTAGCCGCCTACAATGAGCAGTTCTTC.

The chain is built from TRBV6-1 and TRBJ1-6; 7 positions match TRBD1. The CDR3 contains 15 residues. Germline V CDR1 and CDR2: MNHNS, SASEGT. V lost 2 bases and J lost 8; bases outside the gene matches: 6. The CDR3 DNA sequence: TGTGCCAGCAGTGAATTAGGGACAGAGGATTCACCCCTCCACTTT. Translating it yields CASSELGTEDSPLHF.

The rearrangement joins TRBV9 to TRBJ2-2, with D possibly matching TRBD2 (5 bases). The germline gives CDR1 SGDLS, CDR2 YYNGEE. V lost 4 bases, J lost 6 bases, and 16 bases lay in between. The CDR3 has 15 amino acids. CDR3 residues: CASSPTGLPAGELFF. In DNA, the CDR3 is TGTGCCAGCAGCCCAACCGGACTGCCGGCCGGGGAGCTGTTTTTT.

This sequence joins TRBV28 and TRBJ1-1, with D unclear. Germline CDR1 reads MDHEN; CDR2 reads SYDVKM. Trimming removed 1 base from V and 7 bases from J, with 10 bases in between. The CDR3 spans 13 residues. The CDR3 sequence is CASSLYTAVEAFF. The CDR3 DNA follows: TGTGCCAGCAGTTTATATACGGCAGTTGAAGCTTTCTTT.

The J gene is TRBJ2-1, the V gene TRBV5-1, with D maybe TRBD1 (6 bases). Germline V gene sequence: CDR1 SGHRS, CDR2 YFSETQ. V was shortened by 3 bases and J by 1 base, with 20 bases between the two germline ends. The CDR3 spans 18 residues. The CDR3: CASSSPESLTGSYNEQFF. The DNA of the CDR3 is TGCGCCAGCAGCTCCCCGGAGAGCCTGACAGGTTCCTACAATGAGCAGTTCTTC.

The V call is TRBV19, the J call TRBJ1-1, with a weak D call TRBD1 (6 bases). The V gene's germline CDR1 is LNHDA and CDR2 SQIVND (reference sequence). Trimming removed 8 bases at V and 4 bases at J, with 14 bases between. The CDR3 is 13 residues long. The CDR3 DNA sequence: TGTGCCAGTGCCTTTGGGGGCGGCACTGAAGCTTTCTTT. It specifies CASAFGGGTEAFF.

The V gene is TRBV7-2, the J gene TRBJ2-7, with 10 bases that match TRBD2. The V and J ends lost 3 bases and 3 bases, in that order; junction bases with no gene match: 5. Per the germline V gene, CDR1 is SGHTA and CDR2 is FQGNSA. CDR3 length: 15 amino acids. As DNA, the CDR3 is TGTGCCAGCAGCTTCTCACCTAGCGGGAGCTACGAGCAGTACTTC. Translation gives CASSFSPSGSYEQYF.

The chain links TRBV4-2 to TRBJ2-7; 9 bases agree with TRBD1. This CDR3 comprises 16 residues. Germline V gives CDR1 LGHNA, CDR2 YNFKEQ. The trim removed 1 base at V and 2 bases at J, leaving 6 bases unmatched. The CDR3 nucleotides are TGTGCCAGCAGCCAAGCCCCGGGACAGGGAACCTACGAGCAGTACTTC. Translation: CASSQAPGQGTYEQYF.

This clone was counted a few times. The rearrangement uses TRBV28 and TRBJ1-6; 8 bases are a match to TRBD1. In germline, CDR1 is MDHEN, CDR2 SYDVKM. With V trimmed by 4 bases and J by 7 bases, 15 bases remained unmatched. The CDR3 consists of 18 residues. CDR3 sequence: CASSSPFETGALNSPLHF. The CDR3 DNA reads TGTGCCAGCAGTTCTCCTTTTGAGACAGGGGCCCTCAATTCACCCCTCCACTTT.

The chain is built from TRBV5-1 and TRBJ2-3; 9 nucleotides agree with TRBD1. This CDR3 has 15 residues. V lost 3 bases to trimming and J lost 5 bases; unmatched junction nucleotides: 7. Germline CDR1 SGHRS, CDR2 YFSETQ. CDR3 loop: CASSSWTGVGDTQYF. DNA for the CDR3: TGCGCCAGCAGCTCCTGGACAGGGGTCGGAGATACGCAGTATTTT.

V is TRBV3-1 (or the pseudogene TRBV3-2) and J is TRBJ2-7; D not certain. Germline V gene data show CDR1 as LGHDT and CDR2 as YNNKEL (reference sequence). This CDR3 contains 12 residues. V lost 4 bases and J lost 1, with 5 bases in between. CDR3 in amino acids: CASSRWSYEQYF. The CDR3 nucleotides read TGTGCCAGCAGCCGTTGGTCCTACGAGCAGTACTTC.

As DNA, the CDR3 is TGTGCCAGCAGCCCACTAGCGTATGAGCAGTTCTTC. Translating it yields CASSPLAYEQFF. The V and J genes are TRBV2 and TRBJ2-1, with 7 bases identical to TRBD2. The trim removed 6 bases at V and 8 bases at J, leaving 4 bases unmatched. The CDR3 runs to 12 residues. CDR1 is SNHLY, CDR2 FYNNEI, per germline.

The genes are TRBV7-2 and TRBJ1-6; possibly TRBD1 for D (6 bases). V was shortened by 1 base and J by 8 bases, with 9 bases between the two germline ends. CDR1 SGHTA and CDR2 FQGNSA come from the germline V gene. This CDR3 has 14 residues. DNA of the CDR3: TGTGCCAGCAGCTTAGAACAGGGAGATTCACCCCTCCACTTT. Protein sequence: CASSLEQGDSPLHF.

The chain combines TRBV7-9 with TRBJ2-1; 8 bases line up with TRBD2. With 3 bases clipped from V and 9 bases from J, the junction kept 16 bases outside the gene matches. Germline V lookup: CDR1 SEHNR, CDR2 FQNEAQ (reference sequence). The length of the CDR3 is 17 residues. The CDR3 sequence: CASSLFTSGLSSLEQFF. The DNA for the CDR3 is TGTGCCAGCAGCTTGTTCACTAGCGGACTTAGTTCGCTTGAGCAGTTCTTC.

This chain connects TRBV6-1 to TRBJ2-3; either TRBD1 or TRBD2 may fit D (6 bases each). The CDR3 runs to 17 residues. Germline V gene sequence: CDR1 MNHNS, CDR2 SASEGT. The V end lost 1 base, the J end lost 0 bases, and 14 bases lay between the germline ends. CDR3 nucleotide sequence: TGTGCCAGCAGTGAAGTGGCAGGAGGGGGAAGCACAGATACGCAGTATTTT. This gives the protein CASSEVAGGGSTDTQYF.